Listed below are T cell receptor beta chains from one sample, sequenced in a study of cytomegalovirus exposure and HLA in healthy donors. Sequenced by immunoSEQ multiplex PCR; TCRdb stores in-frame clones only, minus some. The sample includes approximately 150,000 clones, roughly 80% seen only once; the top ten take about 1.5%. Material: PBMCs. All receptors come from a man in his fifties or sixties in good health and CMV-seropositive. CDR3s include the opening cysteine and the closing phenylalanine or tryptophan. Each record gives: clone size, CDR3 length, V gene, D gene, J gene, CDR3 DNA, CDR3 protein. The D gene is left open where the match is weak. Clone size, where shown, is once, few, many, or a class for clones that have expanded.

>-|15|TRBV18|-|TRBJ1-5
TGTGCCAGCTCACCACTTCCAGATAGCAATCAGCCCCAGCATTTT
CASSPLPDSNQPQHF
>-|13|TRBV29-1|TRBD1|TRBJ2-7
TGCAGCGTTGAACTGGACAGGTCCTACGAGCAGTACTTC
CSVELDRSYEQYF
>few|17|TRBV5-4|TRBD1|TRBJ2-7
TGTGCCAGCAGCTCAGGCGAAACAGGGGTAAGGAGTTACGAGCAGTACTTC
CASSSGETGVRSYEQYF
>-|14|TRBV5-1|-|TRBJ2-7
TGCGCCAGCAGCTTAGTCCCTAGCGCCCACGAGCAGTACTTC
CASSLVPSAHEQYF
>-|14|TRBV18|-|TRBJ1-5
TGTGCCAGCTCACCAGAGCGAAACAATCAGCCCCAGCATTTT
CASSPERNNQPQHF
>few|16|TRBV7-2|TRBD2|TRBJ2-5
TGTGCCAGCAGCTCCGTAGCGGGGCCCGGGGGGGAGACCCAGTACTTC
CASSSVAGPGGETQYF
>-|14|TRBV6-4|-|TRBJ2-3
TGTGCCAGCAGTGACTCCGCGGGTAGAGATACGCAGTATTTT
CASSDSAGRDTQYF
>-|15|TRBV4-1|-|TRBJ2-1
TGCGCCAGCACTCGCTCCAGGACTCAAAACAATGAGCAGTTCTTC
CASTRSRTQNNEQFF
>-|14|TRBV28|-|TRBJ1-4
TGTGCCAGCAGTACCCAGGGGCGAGGGGAAAAACTGTTTTTT
CASSTQGRGEKLFF
>-|14|TRBV7-2|-|TRBJ2-1
TGTGCCAGCAGCTTAGAGGCCCTAGCCAATGAGCAGTTCTTC
CASSLEALANEQFF
>-|11|TRBV19|-|TRBJ1-1
TGTGCCAGTAGTATTGGGCTTGAAGCTTTCTTT
CASSIGLEAFF
>-|15|TRBV7-9|-|TRBJ2-5
TGTGCCAGCAGCTTAGTGAGGCTAATACAAGAGACCCAGTACTTC
CASSLVRLIQETQYF
>-|12|TRBV19|-|TRBJ1-1
TGTGCCAGTAGGACAGGCGGCACTGAAGCTTTCTTT
CASRTGGTEAFF
>-|15|TRBV4-1|TRBD2|TRBJ2-2
TGCGCCAGCAGCCAAGAGGGGGGGGTGACCGGGGAGCTGTTTTTT
CASSQEGGVTGELFF
>-|15|TRBV28|TRBD1|TRBJ2-7
TGTGCCAGCAGCCGACAGGCAGGGGGCCGGTACGAGCAGTACTTC
CASSRQAGGRYEQYF
>-|16|TRBV28|TRBD1|TRBJ1-6
TGTGCCAGCAGTTTAGAGGGGACAGGGAGAGGTTCACCCCTCCACTTT
CASSLEGTGRGSPLHF
>-|13|TRBV30|-|TRBJ2-5
TGTGCCTGGAGTCGGGGGAACCAAGAGACCCAGTACTTC
CAWSRGNQETQYF
>once|13|TRBV5-1|-|TRBJ1-5
TGCGCCAGCAGCCCGACGGGGAGGCAGCCCCAGCATTTT
CASSPTGRQPQHF
>-|15|TRBV5-4|-|TRBJ2-7
TGTGCCAGCAGCCCTGGGGGCAGGGGAAGATACGAGCAGTACTTC
CASSPGGRGRYEQYF
>-|14|TRBV7-2|TRBD2|TRBJ2-1
TGTGCCAGCAGCTTAGAGACTAGCGGGAGGGCCCCGTTCTTC
CASSLETSGRAPFF
>-|15|TRBV2|TRBD2|TRBJ2-3
TGTGCCAGCAGGATACTAGCGGGAAGGGCAGATACGCAGTATTTT
CASRILAGRADTQYF
>-|13|TRBV5-1|-|TRBJ1-2
TGCGCCAGCAGCTTCGGAGGAGATTATGGCTACACCTTC
CASSFGGDYGYTF
>-|17|TRBV12-2|-|TRBJ2-7
TGTGCAAGTCGCTCGGAGATAGGACTAGCGGGCGCCTACGAGCAGTACTTC
CASRSEIGLAGAYEQYF
>-|15|TRBV28|TRBD2|TRBJ2-5
TGTGCCAGCAGTTTTCTAGCGGGGGGCCCGGGGACCCAGTACTTC
CASSFLAGGPGTQYF
>-|13|TRBV7-7|TRBD2|TRBJ2-7
TGTGCTAGCAGCCCTAGCGGGGGATACGAGCAGTACTTC
CASSPSGGYEQYF
>-|15|TRBV7-9|-|TRBJ2-3
TGTGCCAGCAGCTTAATGGCGGGGCCCACAGATACGCAGTATTTT
CASSLMAGPTDTQYF
>once|14|TRBV28|-|TRBJ1-2
TGTGCCAGCAGTCCCAGGGGTTCTAACTATGGCTACACCTTC
CASSPRGSNYGYTF
>-|15|TRBV18|TRBD1|TRBJ1-2
TGTGCCAGCTCACCACCCTTCGCAGGACAGGGTGGCTACACCTTC
CASSPPFAGQGGYTF
>-|15|TRBV27|-|TRBJ2-2
TGTGCCAGCAGTTTCCAGGGAAGGGTGGCCGGGGAGCTGTTTTTT
CASSFQGRVAGELFF
>few|18|TRBV4-1|TRBD1|TRBJ2-6
TGCGCCAGCAGCCATCCGGGACAGCCGAGGTCTGGGGCCAACGTCCTGACTTTC
CASSHPGQPRSGANVLTF
>-|13|TRBV5-4|TRBD1|TRBJ1-5
TGTGCCAGCAGCCTGGGACAGAATCAGCCCCAGCATTTT
CASSLGQNQPQHF
>-|14|TRBV9|TRBD1|TRBJ1-4
TGTGCCAGCAGCCCCCGGACAGGGGTGGAAAAACTGTTTTTT
CASSPRTGVEKLFF
>-|16|TRBV18|TRBD2|TRBJ2-7
TGTGCCAGCTCACCACCTGGTGGGACTACTATCTACGAGCAGTACTTC
CASSPPGGTTIYEQYF
>-|14|TRBV30|TRBD1|TRBJ2-3
TGTGCCTGGAGTGGCAGGGGGCGCACAGATACGCAGTATTTT
CAWSGRGRTDTQYF
>-|12|TRBV11-3|-|TRBJ2-3
TGTGCCAGCAGCTTACGGACAGATACGCAGTATTTT
CASSLRTDTQYF
>-|12|TRBV5-1|-|TRBJ1-1
TGCGCCAGCCACAGGGATAACACTGAAGCTTTCTTT
CASHRDNTEAFF